This TCR beta chain originates from a study of CD8+CD57+ T cells in acquired aplastic anemia. Whole-study results and caveats: CD8+ Simpson's diversity in patients was not significantly different from that in controls.

All patients picked for sequencing had shown, by flow cytometry, an expansion of CD8+CD57+ cells. All patients had severe acquired aplastic anemia. With regard to this clonotype: Its antigen is not known.

Per the germline V gene, CDR1 is PRHDT and CDR2 is FYEKMQ (reference sequence). This CDR3 has 13 amino acids. V lost 5 bases and J lost 9, with 14 bases in between. Genomic DNA, serving as template, underwent TCR beta VDJ and CDR3 profiling. MiXCR was run by TCRdb on the reads, yielding one entry per CDR3 protein. The sample holds over 150,000 distinct CDR3 sequences, around 50% seen once. This receptor was taken from a human donor with aplastic anemia. The rearrangement uses TRBV13 and TRBJ2-1, with D maybe TRBD2 (6 bases). Sample: sorted CD4+, CD8+, or CD8+CD57+ T cells (not recorded which) from PBMCs. The CDR3: CASSPATGGEQFF. The CDR3 nucleotides read TGTGCCAGCAGCCCCGCAACCGGGGGTGAGCAGTTCTTC.